This TCR beta chain was identified in a study of radiation and T cells in renal cell carcinoma. General study results and limits: From baseline, blood top tumor clonotypes peaked at 2 weeks post-radiation.

Time point of the sample: blood 4 weeks post-SBRT, at nephrectomy. Treatment given: 15 Gy SBRT to primary tumor, nephrectomy 4 weeks later. Nephrectomy followed 15 Gy stereotactic body radiation by 4 weeks. Radiation-treated patients gave blood at baseline, week 2 and week 4. The tumor was a clear cell renal cell carcinoma. On this clone: Its antigen remains unknown.

This CDR3 has 15 residues. V was clipped by 4 bases and J by 4 bases, with 13 bases between them. Only in-frame clones appear in the TCRdb table, and some are missing; sequencing was by immunoSEQ multiplex PCR. Of about 64,000 clones in the sample, 60% to 85% were seen once. Sequenced here: blood, sampled from a patient whose treatment included radiotherapy and nephrectomy. The receptor was isolated from a man between 60 and 75 years old with renal cell carcinoma. The J gene is TRBJ2-2, the V gene TRBV23-1; unclear D gene. TRBV23-1 is an ORF for which the function is uncertain. DNA of the CDR3: TGCGCCAGCAGTCCCGACGTAGTAGCCACCGGGGAGCTGTTTTTT. It encodes CASSPDVVATGELFF.